This TCR beta chain came from a study of shared clonotypes between healthy human individuals. Across the study: There were three CD4 naive, three CD4 memory, two CD8 naive and one CD8 memory plates per donor. Study findings and constraints: Non-shared clonotypes showed lower generation probabilities than clonotypes common to all four donors.

Deep-level assay runs were performed. Assay: immunoSEQ multiplex PCR; the TCRdb copy retains only in-frame clones and omits some. The sample holds more than 2 million clones; 95% are singletons and the top ten take 0.1% to 0.15%. Concerning this clone: Its antigen is unidentified.

Germline CDR1 SGHDT, CDR2 YYEEEE. The CDR3 contains 13 residues. V was cut by 4 bases and J by 7 bases, with 15 bases left in between. The source is a man younger than 35 in good health. The specimen was naive CD4+ T cells sorted from blood. Subset given: CD45RA+ positively selected. This sequence joins TRBV5-6 and TRBJ2-7, with a weak D call TRBD2 (6 bases). CDR3 coding DNA: TGTGCCAGCAGCCTTCCGGCCGGGGGAGAGCAGTACTTC. This codes for CASSLPAGGEQYF.